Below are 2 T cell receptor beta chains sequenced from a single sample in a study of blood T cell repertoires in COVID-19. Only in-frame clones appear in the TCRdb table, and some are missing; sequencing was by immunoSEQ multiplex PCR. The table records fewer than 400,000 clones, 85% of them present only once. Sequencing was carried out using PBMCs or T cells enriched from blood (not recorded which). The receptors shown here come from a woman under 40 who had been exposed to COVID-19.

CDR3 region: CASSLEDRGRNTEAFF. CDR3 in DNA: TGCGCCAGCAGCTTGGAGGACAGGGGGCGCAACACTGAAGCTTTCTTT. The gene calls are TRBV5-1 and TRBJ1-1; 11 nucleotides agree with TRBD1. Unmatched junction bases numbered 3, after V lost 0 bases and J lost 2 bases. The CDR3 contains 16 residues. In germline, CDR1 is SGHRS, CDR2 YFSETQ. The full variable domain, with the rest looked up from reference TRBV5-1 and TRBJ1-1, is KAGVTQTPRYLIKTRGQQVTLSCSPISGHRSVSWYQQTPGQGLQFLFEYFSETQRNKGNFPGRFSGRQFSNSRSEMNVSTLELGDSALYLCASSLEDRGRNTEAFFGQGTRLTVV.

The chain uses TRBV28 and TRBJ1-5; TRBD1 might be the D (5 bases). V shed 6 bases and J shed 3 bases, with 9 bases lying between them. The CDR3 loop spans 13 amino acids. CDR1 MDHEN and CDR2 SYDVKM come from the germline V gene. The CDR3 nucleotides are TGTGCCAGCAGGGGGGGGGTCAATCAGCCCCAGCATTTT. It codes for CASRGGVNQPQHF. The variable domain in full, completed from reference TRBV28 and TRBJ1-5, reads DVKVTQSSRYLVKRTGEKVFLECVQDMDHENMFWYRQDPGLGLRLIYFSYDVKMKEKGDIPEGYSVSREKKERFSLILESASTNQTSMYLCASRGGVNQPQHFGDGTRLSIL.